A selection of T cell receptor beta chains follows, all from one sample in a study of monozygotic twins with inflammatory bowel disease. TCRdb derives one entry per CDR3 protein from the 5' RACE reads, leaving out DNA. Its table lists under 200,000 distinct CDR3 sequences. Sequenced sample: blood. These TCRs come from a human donor with ulcerative colitis or Crohn's disease, or a healthy co-twin of an affected twin (not recorded which). CDR3s include the opening cysteine and the closing phenylalanine or tryptophan.

cdr3_aa: CSVEDSYAGGPYEQYF; j_call: TRBJ2-7; v_call: TRBV29-1
cdr3_aa: CASSLQSQANTGELFF; j_call: TRBJ2-2; v_call: TRBV5-1
cdr3_aa: CASSLVFDRYNSPLHF; j_call: TRBJ1-6; v_call: TRBV11-2
cdr3_aa: CASSYRVGYYEQYF; j_call: TRBJ2-7; v_call: TRBV5-1
cdr3_aa: CASNRGLATGELFF; j_call: TRBJ2-2; v_call: TRBV6-1
cdr3_aa: CASSLGAGFFEQYF; j_call: TRBJ2-7; v_call: TRBV5-5
cdr3_aa: CASSISDISYEQYF; j_call: TRBJ2-7; v_call: TRBV19
cdr3_aa: CASSPSLLPNEKLFF; j_call: TRBJ1-4; v_call: TRBV18
cdr3_aa: CASSLDAGGSDTQYF; j_call: TRBJ2-3; v_call: TRBV11-2
cdr3_aa: CSASGRGIWETQYF; j_call: TRBJ2-5; v_call: TRBV20-1
cdr3_aa: CASSLKLDRTDTQYF; j_call: TRBJ2-3; v_call: TRBV7-7
cdr3_aa: CASFSGTSYEQYF; j_call: TRBJ2-7; v_call: TRBV28
cdr3_aa: CASSYRTGAGSPLHF; j_call: TRBJ1-6; v_call: TRBV6-5
cdr3_aa: CASSLYAPGGIDNQPQHF; j_call: TRBJ1-5; v_call: TRBV27
cdr3_aa: CASSGTGDQETQYF; j_call: TRBJ2-5; v_call: TRBV4-3
cdr3_aa: CASSRGTRTYGYTF; j_call: TRBJ1-2; v_call: TRBV7-8
cdr3_aa: CASSLGRINEKLFF; j_call: TRBJ1-4; v_call: TRBV11-2
cdr3_aa: CSAAWDRGDWEQYF; j_call: TRBJ2-7; v_call: TRBV20-1
cdr3_aa: CASSQDGGQGILSSTDTQYF; j_call: TRBJ2-3; v_call: TRBV14
cdr3_aa: CASSNGLATGELFF; j_call: TRBJ2-2; v_call: TRBV7-6
cdr3_aa: CASSQDFVNRVGGYTF; j_call: TRBJ1-2; v_call: TRBV3-1
cdr3_aa: CASSLEVAGNTGELFF; j_call: TRBJ2-2; v_call: TRBV5-1
cdr3_aa: CASSQIVTGWTDTQYF; j_call: TRBJ2-3; v_call: TRBV5-4
cdr3_aa: CASSRKTGANTEAFF; j_call: TRBJ1-1; v_call: TRBV5-1
cdr3_aa: CASSSSGGTNEQFF; j_call: TRBJ2-1; v_call: TRBV18
cdr3_aa: CASRPSGRADTQYF; j_call: TRBJ2-3; v_call: TRBV12-3/TRBV12-4
cdr3_aa: CASSLASGGETQYF; j_call: TRBJ2-5; v_call: TRBV6-6
cdr3_aa: CSASQGAPYEQYF; j_call: TRBJ2-7; v_call: TRBV29-1
cdr3_aa: CASRAGASYEQYF; j_call: TRBJ2-7; v_call: TRBV12-3/TRBV12-4
cdr3_aa: CASSLAHVPGPEQYF; j_call: TRBJ2-7; v_call: TRBV7-8
cdr3_aa: CSASDTSGRYEQFF; j_call: TRBJ2-1; v_call: TRBV20-1
cdr3_aa: CASSLGPTNEKLFF; j_call: TRBJ1-4; v_call: TRBV5-1
cdr3_aa: CSGTSGRRYNEQFF; j_call: TRBJ2-1; v_call: TRBV29-1
cdr3_aa: CASSQTSGSYEQYF; j_call: TRBJ2-7; v_call: TRBV3-1
cdr3_aa: CASTPGQGARELFF; j_call: TRBJ2-2; v_call: TRBV19
cdr3_aa: CASSQAQSNTEAFF; j_call: TRBJ1-1; v_call: TRBV4-2
cdr3_aa: CASSGAGGLPNSEAFF; j_call: TRBJ1-1; v_call: TRBV5-6
cdr3_aa: CASTLAGGVTDTQYF; j_call: TRBJ2-3; v_call: TRBV12-3/TRBV12-4
cdr3_aa: CASSSPGTGTETQYF; j_call: TRBJ2-5; v_call: TRBV28